This T cell receptor (beta chain) appears in the sequencing data of a study of early T cells in non-severe SARS-CoV-2 infection. Study as a whole: The study sequenced bulk RNA from unsorted whole blood, with chains unpaired.

Germline CDR1 is MDHEN and CDR2 is SYDVKM. Trimming removed 6 bases from V and 5 bases from J; junction bases left unmatched: 9. The CDR3 runs to 14 residues. Unique molecular identifiers (one per individual cDNA molecule) were attached. TCRdb independently ran MiXCR on the 5' RACE reads; one entry per CDR3 protein. This table has roughly 45,000 distinct CDR3 sequences, under 14% appearing once. Ten or more counts support this clonotype. Input material: whole blood. V gene TRBV28 combines with J gene TRBJ2-7, with 8 bases matching TRBD1. This sequence was found in an adult who was a healthcare worker with PCR-confirmed SARS-CoV-2 infection or an uninfected control (not recorded which). CDR3 amino acids: CASSVPGGVNEQYF. CDR3 sequence (DNA): TGTGCCAGCAGCGTGCCAGGGGGCGTAAACGAGCAGTACTTC.